This T cell receptor beta chain is from a study of T cells in Graves' hyperthyroidism and ophthalmopathy. Study results and caveats: Separating ophthalmopathy from stable hyperthyroidism was achieved by a 13 V-J model.

TCR beta CDR3 sequences were amplified from RNA transcripts. TCR CDR3 regions were first amplified by RT-PCR with HTBI primers. TCRdb re-analysed the multiplex PCR reads in MiXCR, keeping a single row per CDR3 protein. The table includes hundreds of thousands of distinct CDR3 sequences, approximately 18% detected once. With duration under 3 months, ophthalmopathy was active: Clinical Activity Score at least 3, NOSPECS at least 4. Used for diagnoses were clinical symptoms, serum thyroxine and TRAb, thyroid ultrasound and orbital computed tomography. Concerning this clonotype itself: Its target is not known.

Trimming stripped 6 bases from V and 0 bases from J, with 14 bases between. The CDR3 is 15 residues long. Germline values: CDR1 SNHLY, CDR2 FYNNEI. The V call is TRBV2, the J call TRBJ1-2; D is perhaps TRBD1 (5 bases). Sequencing input: blood. This clonotype was sampled from a middle-aged man with Graves' ophthalmopathy. For the CDR3, the DNA is TGTGCCAGCAGGGGAGACAGAGCACCTAACTATGGCTACACCTTC. As protein: CASRGDRAPNYGYTF. Supplemented by reference TRBV2 and TRBJ1-2, the full variable domain reads EPEVTQTPSHQVTQMGQEVILRCVPISNHLYFYWYRQILGQKVEFLVSFYNNEISEKSEIFDDQFSVERPDGSNFTLKIRSTKLEDSAMYFCASRGDRAPNYGYTFGSGTRLTVV.